Below, one T cell receptor beta chain is given with its context. The antigen is unknown. The input for sorted-subset replicate PCRs was around 0.2 ug DNA, 25,000 to 35,000 T cell genomes. Clones were sequenced by immunoSEQ multiplex PCR, and TCRdb holds only the in-frame ones, with some missing. The table has roughly 890,000 clones, 85% to 95% seen once. These data originate in a study of shared clonotypes between healthy human individuals. The study's findings and limits: Shared clonotypes across all four donors exceeded non-shared ones in generation probability.

Naive CD8 isolation took CD45RO-negative cells positively selected for CCR7 and excluded terminally differentiated effector memory CD45RA+ cells. CDR1 and CDR2 (germline): SGDLS, YYNGEE. The CDR3 has 14 residues. Trimming cost V 3 bases and J 5 bases, with 14 bases left between them. The sequencing sample was made of naive CD8+ T cells sorted from blood. This TCR came from a man aged 30 to 39 in good health. The chain links TRBV9 to TRBJ1-2, with TRBD1 as a possible D gene (5 bases). The CDR3 bases are TGTGCCAGCAGCGACGGGACGGTCTCGTATGGCTACACCTTC. Its protein is CASSDGTVSYGYTF.